The next 9 T cell receptor beta chains were all read from a single sample in a study of shared clonotypes between healthy human individuals. The repertoire was sequenced with immunoSEQ multiplex PCR; TCRdb's copy has only in-frame clones and lacks some. The sample includes some 2,400,000 clones, approximately 94% of them seen just once. Sequenced input: naive CD4+ T cells sorted from blood. Described subset: CD45RA+ positively selected. Source of these receptors: a man aged 18 to 29 in good health.

The chain combines TRBV30 with TRBJ1-5, with D maybe TRBD1 (6 bases). This CDR3 has 14 residues. CDR1 is GTSNPN and CDR2 is SVGIG in the germline V gene (reference sequence). The V end was cut by 4 bases, the J end by 4 bases, with 14 bases between. The CDR3 DNA sequence: TGTGCCTGGACCCTCTCAGGGGCGAATCAGCCCCAGCATTTT. Translating gives CAWTLSGANQPQHF.

About this clone: Other DNA sequences within the sample encode an identical CDR3. V and J are TRBV5-1 and TRBJ2-1, with 7 bases identical to TRBD2. Germline assignment: CDR1 SGHRS and CDR2 YFSETQ. V lost 0 bases, J lost 7 bases, and 4 bases stayed unmatched. CDR3 length: 14 residues. The CDR3 is CASSLGGSGNEQFF. DNA for the CDR3: TGCGCCAGCAGCTTGGGAGGTAGCGGGAATGAGCAGTTCTTC.

To note about this clone: Other DNA sequences in the sample encode the same CDR3. J is TRBJ2-1 and V is TRBV10-3; TRBD2 matches 11 bases. The germline V gene encodes CDR1 ENHRY and CDR2 SYGVKD. The J segment lost 4 bases and the V segment lost 6 bases, leaving 5 bases of the junction unmatched. This CDR3 spans 15 amino acids. The CDR3 nucleotides read TGTGCCATCAGGGAGGGGACTAGCGGTTACAATGAGCAGTTCTTC. The encoded protein is CAIREGTSGYNEQFF.

This CDR3 is CASSLGQGGFNEQFF. The CDR3 region has the DNA TGTGCCAGCAGCTTAGGACAGGGGGGATTCAATGAGCAGTTCTTC. The chain couples TRBV7-9 to TRBJ2-1; TRBD1 agrees at 9 bases. V lost 1 base and J lost 6; bases outside the gene matches: 4. The CDR3 sequence is 15 residues long. Germline V gives CDR1 SEHNR, CDR2 FQNEAQ (reference sequence).

In its sample, this clone was seen a few times. The gene calls are TRBV28 and TRBJ1-2, with TRBD1 matching 8 bases. The CDR3 sequence is 12 residues long. After removal of 4 bases from V and 10 bases from J, the junction contained 5 bases not matched to a gene. Germline assignment: CDR1 MDHEN and CDR2 SYDVKM. The chain's CDR3 is CASSSDRAVYTF. CDR3 bases: TGTGCCAGCAGTTCGGACAGGGCGGTCTACACCTTC.

This rearrangement joins TRBV11-2 to TRBJ2-3, with D possibly being TRBD2 (5 bases). The CDR3 is made up of 14 amino acids. V lost 1 base and J lost 0, with 5 bases in between. Germline CDR1 SGHAT, CDR2 FQNNGV. The CDR3 DNA reads TGTGCCAGCAGCTTAGCGGGAAGCACAGATACGCAGTATTTT. Translation gives CASSLAGSTDTQYF.

The V gene is TRBV7-8, the J gene TRBJ2-5, with no clear D. The CDR3 has 14 amino acids. Per the germline V gene, CDR1 is SGHVS and CDR2 is FQNEAQ. The V and J ends lost 4 bases and 9 bases respectively, with 18 bases between them. CDR3 region: CASSSDGLSLAQYF. CDR3 bases: TGTGCCAGCAGCTCGGACGGTCTTAGTTTGGCCCAGTACTTC.

The chain carries TRBV10-3 and TRBJ2-5; D perhaps matches TRBD2 (6 bases). This CDR3 contains 13 residues. Per germline, CDR1 ENHRY and CDR2 SYGVKD. V dropped 7 bases and J dropped 5 bases, with 14 bases sitting between them. The CDR3 nucleotides read TGTGCCATCACCCGGGGGTACGGCGAGACCCAGTACTTC. It specifies CAITRGYGETQYF.

This chain links TRBV2 with TRBJ2-5; TRBD2 agrees at 14 bases. This CDR3 spans 16 amino acids. J lost 2 bases, V lost 5 bases, and 4 bases had no gene match. Looked up from germline, CDR1 is SNHLY and CDR2 is FYNNEI. The CDR3 loop reads CASSLGTSGGQETQYF. Written as DNA, the CDR3 is TGTGCCAGCAGTCTCGGGACTAGCGGGGGACAAGAGACCCAGTACTTC.